This T cell receptor beta chain originates from a study of CXCR3-negative and CXCR3-positive naive CD8 T cells. Findings of the study overall: Memory cells differed in TRBV-TRBJ usage, but naive CXCR3-negative and CXCR3-positive cells had similar usage.

In preparing the TRB cDNA libraries, 5' RACE with UMI labels was used. TCRdb reprocessed the 5' RACE reads; each CDR3 protein has one entry and no DNA is given. In total, the table holds under 50,000 distinct CDR3 sequences. On this clonotype itself: Its target is unknown.

From germline, CDR1 is SGHRS and CDR2 YFSETQ. The CDR3 runs 12 residues. The V and J genes are TRBV5-1 and TRBJ2-3. Sequenced input: naive CXCR3- CD8+ T cells from blood. Subset: CD45RO-CCR7+CD27+CD95- naive CD8+ T cells lacking CXCR3 (TNR3-). The TCR comes from a human donor in good health. Some clones in this sample may be carry-over from other donors' samples. The CDR3 is CASRLTTDTQYF.